Listed below are T cell receptor beta chains from one sample, sequenced in a study of identical twins. MiXCR, run by TCRdb on the 5' RACE reads, gives a single entry per CDR3 protein. Among over 600,000 distinct CDR3 sequences listed, approximately 21% were seen once. These data were also filed under a second study, of T cells expressing NK-cell markers.

The specimen was PBMCs. These receptors were obtained from a woman under 30 in good health. CDR3s include the opening cysteine and the closing phenylalanine or tryptophan. A D gene is named only where the DNA matches it firmly. The size field is filled for only some rows; it gives once, few, many or a size class.

TRBD2,few,TRBV6-2/TRBV6-3,CASSTRLAGSYEQYF
.,.,TRBV4-1,CASSQEEGYRGKLFF
.,.,TRBV7-8,CATRQEGIYEQYF
.,.,TRBV20-1,CSARASSWGVVETQYF
TRBD1,.,TRBV3-1,CASSQVGGRGLAGELFF
.,few,TRBV5-1,CASSLDGRGGREQFF
.,few,TRBV29-1,CSVEGTAAGRVGETQYF
.,many,TRBV29-1,CSVVDTEAFF
.,.,TRBV10-3,CAIRYREYNEQFF
.,few,TRBV4-3,CASSQDVQYMTYEQYF